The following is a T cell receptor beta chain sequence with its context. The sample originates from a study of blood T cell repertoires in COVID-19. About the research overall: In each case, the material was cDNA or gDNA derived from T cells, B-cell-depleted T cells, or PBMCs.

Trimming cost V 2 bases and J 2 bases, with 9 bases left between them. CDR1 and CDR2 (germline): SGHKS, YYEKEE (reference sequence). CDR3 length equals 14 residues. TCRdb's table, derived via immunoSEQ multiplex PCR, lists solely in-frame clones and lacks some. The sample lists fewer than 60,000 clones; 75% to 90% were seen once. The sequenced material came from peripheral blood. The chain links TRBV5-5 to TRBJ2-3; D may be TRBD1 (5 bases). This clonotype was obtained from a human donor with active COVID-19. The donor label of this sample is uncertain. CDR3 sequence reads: CASSFWTLTDTQYF. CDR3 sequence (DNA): TGTGCCAGCAGCTTTTGGACACTCACAGATACGCAGTATTTT.